This T cell receptor (beta chain) comes out of a study of CXCR3-negative and CXCR3-positive naive CD8 T cells. Naive cells were sorted as CD45RO-, CCR7+, CD27+ and CD95-. The study's findings and limits: Memory CD8+ cells showed much lower diversity, while both naive subsets displayed comparably high diversity.

TRB cDNA was prepared as libraries by UMI-labeled 5' RACE. One entry per CDR3 protein, without DNA, is what TCRdb gives after re-calling the 5' RACE reads. Here the sample table reports 43,000 or so distinct CDR3 sequences. The CDR3 spans 14 residues. CDR1 is SQVTM, CDR2 ANQGSEA, per germline. To note about this clonotype: The antigen remains unidentified.

The chain is built from TRBV29-1 and TRBJ2-7. This sequence originates from a human donor in good health. Some clones in this sample may be carry-over from other donors' samples. The specimen sequenced was naive CXCR3- CD8+ T cells from blood. Sample subset: CD45RO-CCR7+CD27+CD95- naive CD8+ T cells lacking CXCR3 (TNR3-). CDR3 sequence reads: CSVESTAESYEQYF.